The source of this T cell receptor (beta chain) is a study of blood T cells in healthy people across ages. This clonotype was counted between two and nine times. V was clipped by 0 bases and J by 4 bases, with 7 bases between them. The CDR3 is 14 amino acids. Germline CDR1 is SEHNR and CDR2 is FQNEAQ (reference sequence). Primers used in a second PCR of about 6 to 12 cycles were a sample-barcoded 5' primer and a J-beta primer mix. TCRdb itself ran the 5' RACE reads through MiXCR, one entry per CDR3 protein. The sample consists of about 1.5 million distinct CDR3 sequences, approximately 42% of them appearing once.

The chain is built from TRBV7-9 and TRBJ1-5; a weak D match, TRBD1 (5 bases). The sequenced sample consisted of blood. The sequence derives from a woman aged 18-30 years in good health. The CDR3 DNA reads TGTGCCAGCAGCTTAGCGGACACAAATCAGCCCCAGCATTTT. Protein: CASSLADTNQPQHF.